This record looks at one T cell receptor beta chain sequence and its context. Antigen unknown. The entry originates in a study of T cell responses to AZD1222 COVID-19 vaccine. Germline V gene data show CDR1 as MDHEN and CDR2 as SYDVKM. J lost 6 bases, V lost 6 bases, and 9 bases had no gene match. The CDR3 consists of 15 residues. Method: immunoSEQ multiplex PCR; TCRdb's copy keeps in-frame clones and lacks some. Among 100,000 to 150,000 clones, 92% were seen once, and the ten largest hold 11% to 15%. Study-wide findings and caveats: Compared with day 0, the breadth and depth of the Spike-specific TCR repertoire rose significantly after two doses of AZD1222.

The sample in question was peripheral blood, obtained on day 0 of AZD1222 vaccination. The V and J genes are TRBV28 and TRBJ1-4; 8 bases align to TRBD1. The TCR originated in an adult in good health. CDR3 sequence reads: CASSDPGTGDEKLFF. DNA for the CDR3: TGTGCCAGCAGCGACCCGGGGACAGGAGATGAAAAACTGTTTTTT. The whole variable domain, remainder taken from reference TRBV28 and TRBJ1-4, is DVKVTQSSRYLVKRTGEKVFLECVQDMDHENMFWYRQDPGLGLRLIYFSYDVKMKEKGDIPEGYSVSREKKERFSLILESASTNQTSMYLCASSDPGTGDEKLFFGSGTQLSVL.